This T cell receptor (beta chain) comes out of a study of CD8 T cells in ankylosing spondylitis. Study results and caveats: Significant enrichment of disease-linked clones was reportedly seen in matched ankylosing spondylitis synovial fluid. Previous work reported some of these motif variants in the synovial fluid and blood of reactive arthritis.

This clonotype was observed at least ten times. Its antigen remains unknown. For TCR beta, libraries came from quantitative 5'-RACE with molecular barcodes. Via MiXCR, TCRdb re-called the 5' RACE reads, giving one row per CDR3 protein. The data contain some 130,000 distinct CDR3 sequences, just under 7.5% of them singletons. V shed 2 bases and J shed 5 bases, with 7 bases lying between them. The CDR3 is 13 amino acids. The V call is TRBV12-3 or TRBV12-4, the J call TRBJ2-1; D tentatively reads TRBD1 or TRBD2 (5 bases each). Sequencing used blood, either unsorted or a sorted T cell fraction (not recorded which). The clonotype was recovered from a female donor with ankylosing spondylitis or in good health (not recorded which). The CDR3 sequence: CASSLSGHNEQFF. CDR3 nucleotides: TGTGCCAGCAGTTTATCGGGGCACAATGAGCAGTTCTTC.